Listed here are 2 T cell receptor beta chains from one sample, sequenced in a study of CD8+ T cells in alopecia areata. Treatment here: oral pan-JAK inhibitor, 5-10 mg twice daily. After isolation, RNA underwent reverse transcription to generate cDNA as the sequencing template. The table came from immunoSEQ multiplex PCR; TCRdb's copy has only in-frame clones and leaves some out. The sample has more than 150,000 clones, approximately 60% seen once; the top ten hold approximately 3.4%. Specimen: CD4+ T cells sorted from blood, collected at week 4, from a patient treated with tofacitinib. These receptors originate from a human donor with alopecia areata.

This rearrangement joins TRBV4-2 to TRBJ2-4, with 12 positions matching TRBD2. Losses at the gene ends were 2 bases for V and 6 bases for J; bases not matched to a gene: 5. The CDR3 extends over 16 amino acids. Looked up from germline, CDR1 is LGHNA and CDR2 is YNFKEQ. CDR3 DNA sequence: TGTGCCAGCAGCCAATCTAGCGGGGGGGCGCGAAACATTCAGTACTTC. Its translation is CASSQSSGGARNIQYF.

This clone has only a few counts. The rearrangement joins TRBV30 to TRBJ1-2; no firm D call. V was clipped by 1 base and J by 7 bases, with 16 bases between them. From germline, CDR1 is GTSNPN and CDR2 SVGIG (reference sequence). The CDR3 runs to 14 residues. The CDR3 DNA sequence: TGTGCCTGGAGTGGACCTACTTACGGCAGTGGCTACACCTTC. This translates into CAWSGPTYGSGYTF.